The clone carrying this TCR beta chain occurred a few times. Its antigen is currently unknown. Primers: 60 Vbeta forward and 13 Jbeta reverse. As processed by the authors: In a later analysis, of 84 million or so unique beta chains, some 10 million appeared in at least two donors. Profiling relied on immunoSEQ multiplex PCR, and the TCRdb table lists in-frame clones only, not all of them. That table furnishes V, J and clone size, whereas the DNA furnished D and trimming. The sample lists around 210,000 clones; 65% to 85% were seen once. The CDR3 is 14 amino acids. Germline assignment: CDR1 MDHEN and CDR2 SYDVKM. The ends were cut back, 2 bases at V and 7 bases at J, with 12 bases in the middle. The sample originates from a study of cytomegalovirus exposure and HLA in healthy donors. Study results and limitations: Links to common viral pathogens appeared, in a later analysis, for several of the most significant clusters. Later analysis demonstrated an association between a missense DCLRE1C variant and TCR beta V- and J-gene trimming. The authors listed some 160 TCR beta chains as cytomegalovirus-associated.

This chain connects TRBV28 to TRBJ2-1, with D possibly matching TRBD1 (6 bases). The receptor comes from a man over 45 in good health and CMV-seronegative. Sequences were obtained from PBMCs. For the CDR3, the DNA is TGTGCCAGCAGTTTACAGGGGCGCGGGAATGAGCAGTTCTTC. Translation: CASSLQGRGNEQFF.